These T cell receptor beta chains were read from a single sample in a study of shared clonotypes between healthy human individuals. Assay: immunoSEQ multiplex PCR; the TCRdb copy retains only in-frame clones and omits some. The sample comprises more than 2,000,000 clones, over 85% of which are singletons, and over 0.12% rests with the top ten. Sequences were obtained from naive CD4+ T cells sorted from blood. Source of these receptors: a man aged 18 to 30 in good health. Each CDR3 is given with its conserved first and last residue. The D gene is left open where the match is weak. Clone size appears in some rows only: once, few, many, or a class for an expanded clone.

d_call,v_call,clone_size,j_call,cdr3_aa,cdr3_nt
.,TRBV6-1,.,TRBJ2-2,CATAGTGELFF,TGTGCCACTGCTGGGACCGGGGAGCTGTTTTTT
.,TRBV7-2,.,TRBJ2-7,CASSLLGGGPREQYF,TGTGCCAGCAGCTTATTAGGGGGAGGGCCACGCGAGCAGTACTTC
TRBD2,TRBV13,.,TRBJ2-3,CASSSIAGQTDTQYF,TGTGCCAGCAGCTCGATAGCGGGTCAAACAGATACGCAGTATTTT
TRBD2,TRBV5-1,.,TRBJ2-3,CASSPGTSGGTDTQYF,TGCGCCAGCAGCCCCGGGACTAGCGGGGGGACAGATACGCAGTATTTT
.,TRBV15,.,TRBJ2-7,CATSRQGWAYEQYF,TGTGCCACCAGTCGTCAGGGGTGGGCCTACGAGCAGTACTTC
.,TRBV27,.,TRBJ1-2,CASSFRQNPDYGYTF,TGTGCCAGCAGTTTCCGACAAAATCCCGACTATGGCTACACCTTC
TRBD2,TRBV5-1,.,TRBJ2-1,CASSLAGLAGLNNEQFF,TGCGCCAGCAGCTTGGCCGGACTAGCGGGACTGAACAATGAGCAGTTCTTC
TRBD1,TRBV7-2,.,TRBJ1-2,CASSKPGTAVDGYTF,TGTGCCAGCAGCAAACCCGGGACAGCGGTAGATGGCTACACCTTC
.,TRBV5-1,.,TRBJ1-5,CASSLGINQPQHF,TGCGCCAGCAGCTTGGGCATAAATCAGCCCCAGCATTTT
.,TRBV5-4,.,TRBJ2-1,CASSLIWSGNEQFF,TGTGCCAGCAGCTTGATATGGTCTGGGAATGAGCAGTTCTTC
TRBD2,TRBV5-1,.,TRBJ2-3,CASSSRSGIDTQYF,TGCGCCAGCAGCTCCCGTAGCGGGATAGATACGCAGTATTTT
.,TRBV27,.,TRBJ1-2,CASSPSTFYGYTF,TGTGCCAGCAGTCCATCGACCTTCTATGGCTACACCTTC
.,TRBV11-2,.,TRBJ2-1,CASSLGQKYNEQFF,TGTGCCAGCAGCTTAGGGCAGAAGTACAATGAGCAGTTCTTC
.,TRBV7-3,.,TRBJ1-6,CASSLSSYSPLHF,TGTGCCAGCAGCTTATCGAGTTATTCACCCCTCCACTTT
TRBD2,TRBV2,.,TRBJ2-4,CASSVEGAGGESQYF,TGTGCCAGCAGTGTAGAAGGCGCGGGAGGGGAATCCCAGTACTTC
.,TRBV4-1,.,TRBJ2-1,CASSQQDRDGNQQFF,TGCGCCAGCAGCCAACAAGATAGGGACGGCAACCAGCAGTTCTTC
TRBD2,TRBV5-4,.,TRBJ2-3,CASSVEGTSAPWDTQYF,TGTGCCAGCAGCGTCGAGGGGACTAGCGCACCATGGGATACGCAGTATTTT
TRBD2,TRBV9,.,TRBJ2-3,CASSARTSWGTDTQYF,TGTGCCAGCAGCGCCCGGACTAGCTGGGGCACAGATACGCAGTATTTT
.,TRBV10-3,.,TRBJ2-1,CAISESVGLGSYNEQFF,TGTGCCATCAGTGAGTCGGTTGGGCTGGGTTCCTACAATGAGCAGTTCTTC
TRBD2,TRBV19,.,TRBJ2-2,CASTPAGAFTGELFF,TGTGCCAGTACCCCAGCGGGAGCATTCACCGGGGAGCTGTTTTTT
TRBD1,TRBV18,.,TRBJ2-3,CASSPGTASTDTQYF,TGTGCCAGCTCACCAGGGACAGCTAGCACAGATACGCAGTATTTT
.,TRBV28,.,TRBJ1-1,CASIVNTEAFF,TGTGCCAGCATCGTGAACACTGAAGCTTTCTTT
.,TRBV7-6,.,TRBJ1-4,CASSLAQRSEKLFF,TGTGCCAGCAGCTTAGCTCAAAGATCCGAAAAACTGTTTTTT
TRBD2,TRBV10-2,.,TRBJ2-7,CATSGVAGNEQYF,TGCGCCACCTCCGGGGTAGCGGGAAACGAGCAGTACTTC
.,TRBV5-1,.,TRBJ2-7,CASSFEGRSSYEQYF,TGCGCCAGCAGCTTCGAGGGGCGTAGCTCCTACGAGCAGTACTTC
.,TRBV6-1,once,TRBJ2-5,CASSEFGLLVRETQYF,TGTGCCAGCAGTGAATTCGGGCTATTGGTGAGAGAGACCCAGTACTTC
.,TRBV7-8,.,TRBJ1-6,CASSYAGFYNSPLHF,TGTGCCAGCAGCTACGCAGGTTTCTATAATTCACCCCTCCACTTT
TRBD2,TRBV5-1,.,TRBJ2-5,CASSLGGTSGRQETQYF,TGCGCCAGCAGCTTGGGAGGGACTAGCGGGCGCCAAGAGACCCAGTACTTC
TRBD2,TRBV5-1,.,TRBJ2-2,CASSDQRGNTGELFF,TGCGCCAGCAGCGACCAGCGGGGGAACACCGGGGAGCTGTTTTTT
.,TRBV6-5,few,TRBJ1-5,CASGPDIYQPQHF,TGTGCCAGCGGACCCGACATCTACCAGCCCCAGCATTTT
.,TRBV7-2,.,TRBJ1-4,CASSLEGGNEKLFF,TGTGCCAGCAGCTTAGAGGGGGGTAATGAAAAACTGTTTTTT
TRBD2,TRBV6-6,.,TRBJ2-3,CAVQAGSADTQYF,TGTGCCGTACAAGCGGGGTCCGCAGATACGCAGTATTTT
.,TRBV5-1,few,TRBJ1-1,CASSPTLGDTEAFF,TGCGCCAGCAGCCCCACCCTGGGGGACACTGAAGCTTTCTTT
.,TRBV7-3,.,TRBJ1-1,CASSPGLSNTEAFF,TGTGCCAGCAGCCCAGGACTGTCAAACACTGAAGCTTTCTTT
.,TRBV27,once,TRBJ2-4,CASSFGNRIDIQYF,TGTGCCAGCAGTTTTGGGAACCGTATTGACATTCAGTACTTC
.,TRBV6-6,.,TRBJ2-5,CASRVKEETQYF,TGTGCCAGCAGAGTAAAGGAAGAGACCCAGTACTTC
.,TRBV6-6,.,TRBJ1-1,CASMVNTEAFF,TGTGCCAGCATGGTAAACACTGAAGCTTTCTTT
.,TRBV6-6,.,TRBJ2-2,CASSYSRTGELFF,TGTGCCAGCAGTTACTCGCGGACCGGGGAGCTGTTTTTT
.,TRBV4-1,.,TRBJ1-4,CASSSMVVSEKLFF,TGCGCCAGCAGCTCTATGGTGGTTAGTGAAAAACTGTTTTTT
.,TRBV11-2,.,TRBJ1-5,CASSQGPNQPQHF,TGTGCCAGCAGCCAGGGGCCTAATCAGCCCCAGCATTTT